This TCR beta chain was documented in a study of T cell repertoires in cytomegalovirus infection. A single record per CDR3 protein comes from TCRdb applying MiXCR to the reads. The sample lists 54,000 or so distinct CDR3 sequences, roughly 32% occurring once. This clonotype was observed a few times. Antigen unknown. Trimming left V 3 bases short and J 7 bases short, with 13 bases between. Germline CDR1 SNHLY, CDR2 FYNNEI. The length of the CDR3 is 14 residues. The sample taken for sequencing was PBMCs, sequenced either directly or after in vitro stimulation (not recorded which). The chain carries TRBV2 and TRBJ2-1; D may be TRBD1 (5 bases). The origin of this receptor is a human donor in good health (CMV status not recorded). Some clones in this sample may be carry-over from other donors' samples. The CDR3 DNA reads TGTGCCAGCAGTGACGGCAGGGCGAGAAATGAGCAGTTCTTC. It is translated as CASSDGRARNEQFF.